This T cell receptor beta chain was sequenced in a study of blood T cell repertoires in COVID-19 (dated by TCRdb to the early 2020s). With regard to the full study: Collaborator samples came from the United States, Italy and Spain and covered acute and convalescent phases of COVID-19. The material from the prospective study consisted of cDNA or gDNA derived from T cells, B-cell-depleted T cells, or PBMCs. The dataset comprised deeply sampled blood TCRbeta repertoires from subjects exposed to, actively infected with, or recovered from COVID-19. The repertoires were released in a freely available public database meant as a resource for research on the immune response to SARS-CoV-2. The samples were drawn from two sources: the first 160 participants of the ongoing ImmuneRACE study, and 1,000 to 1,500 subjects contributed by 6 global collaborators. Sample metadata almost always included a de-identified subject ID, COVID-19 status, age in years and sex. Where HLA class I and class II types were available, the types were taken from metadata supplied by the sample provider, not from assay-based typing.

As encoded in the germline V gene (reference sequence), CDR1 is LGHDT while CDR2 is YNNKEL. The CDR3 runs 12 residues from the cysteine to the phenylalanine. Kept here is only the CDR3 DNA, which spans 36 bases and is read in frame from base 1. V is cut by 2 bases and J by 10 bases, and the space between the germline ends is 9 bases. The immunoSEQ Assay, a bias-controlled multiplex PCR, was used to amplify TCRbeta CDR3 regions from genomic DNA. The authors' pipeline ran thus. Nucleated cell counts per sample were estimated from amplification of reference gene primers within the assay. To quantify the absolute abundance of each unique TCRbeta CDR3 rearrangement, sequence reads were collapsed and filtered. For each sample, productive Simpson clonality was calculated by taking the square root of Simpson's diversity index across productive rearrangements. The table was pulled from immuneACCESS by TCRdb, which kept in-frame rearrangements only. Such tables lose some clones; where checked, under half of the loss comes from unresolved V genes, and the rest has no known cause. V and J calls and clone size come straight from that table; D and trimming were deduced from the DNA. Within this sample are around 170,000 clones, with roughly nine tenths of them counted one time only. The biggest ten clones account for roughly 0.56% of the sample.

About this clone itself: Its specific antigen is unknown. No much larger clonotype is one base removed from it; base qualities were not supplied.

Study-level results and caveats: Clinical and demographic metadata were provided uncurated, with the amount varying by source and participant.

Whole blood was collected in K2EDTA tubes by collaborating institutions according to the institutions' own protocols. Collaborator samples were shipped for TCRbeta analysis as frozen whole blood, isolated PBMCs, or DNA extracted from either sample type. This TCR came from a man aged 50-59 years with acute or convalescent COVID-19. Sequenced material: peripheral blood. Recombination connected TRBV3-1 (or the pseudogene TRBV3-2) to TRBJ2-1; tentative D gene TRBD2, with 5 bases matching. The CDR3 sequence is CASSQYAGEQFF. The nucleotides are TGTGCCAGCAGCCAATATGCGGGCGAGCAGTTCTTC.